This T cell receptor beta chain emerged from a study of identical twins' blood T cells. On this clonotype itself: Likely a read error: the CDR3 ends without its conserved phenylalanine or tryptophan.

TCRdb itself ran the 5' RACE reads through MiXCR, one entry per CDR3 protein. The sample consists of 350,000 to 450,000 distinct CDR3 sequences, about 28% of them appearing once. With 11 bases removed from V and 2 bases from J, the gap between germline ends came to 10 bases. CDR3 length equals 12 residues. Germline CDR1 reads MNHNS; CDR2 reads SASEGT. The sample consisted of PBMCs. This chain links TRBV6-1 with TRBJ1-5, with D tentatively TRBD1 (5 bases). The TCR originated in a woman between 18 and 49 years old in good health. The CDR3, as DNA: TGTGCCGGCCAACAGGGCAATCAGCCCCAGCATCTT. The encoded protein is CAGQQGNQPQHL.